This section outlines one TCR beta chain sequence together with its context. The sample is drawn from a study of glioma-infiltrating T cells after dendritic cell vaccination. Generated by immunoSEQ multiplex PCR, the TCRdb table keeps only in-frame clones and is missing some. This table has around 83,000 clones, about 85% appearing once. The time point is: after dendritic cell vaccination, including at tumor progression/relapse. V dropped 5 bases and J dropped 6 bases, with 9 bases sitting between them. This CDR3 has 12 amino acids. Germline V CDR1 and CDR2: SGHAT, FQNNGV. This sequence joins TRBV11-2 and TRBJ2-3; D remains unclear. Source: blood, taken after dendritic cell vaccination. The TCR comes from a human donor with glioblastoma. CDR3 amino acids: CASSPVSDTQYF. The DNA for the CDR3 is TGTGCCAGCAGCCCCGTGAGTGATACGCAGTATTTT.